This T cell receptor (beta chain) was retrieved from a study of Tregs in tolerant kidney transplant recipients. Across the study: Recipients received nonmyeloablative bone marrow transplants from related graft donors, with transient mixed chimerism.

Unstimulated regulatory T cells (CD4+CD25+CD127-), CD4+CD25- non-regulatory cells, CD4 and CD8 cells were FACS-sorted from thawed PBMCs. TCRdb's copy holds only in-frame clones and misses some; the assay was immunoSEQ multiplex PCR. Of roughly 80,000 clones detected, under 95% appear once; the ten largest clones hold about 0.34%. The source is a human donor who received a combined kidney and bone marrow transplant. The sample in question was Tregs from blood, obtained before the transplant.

The CDR3 DNA is TGTGCCAGCAGACGGGACTACGAGCAGTACTTC. Its translation is CASRRDYEQYF. This sequence joins TRBV2 and TRBJ2-7; tentatively, D is TRBD2 (5 bases). V gave up 6 bases and J gave up 3 bases, with 6 bases separating them. The germline CDR1 and CDR2 sequences are SNHLY and FYNNEI. This CDR3 is 11 amino acids long. Based on the CDR3 plus reference TRBV2 and TRBJ2-7, the full variable domain is EPEVTQTPSHQVTQMGQEVILRCVPISNHLYFYWYRQILGQKVEFLVSFYNNEISEKSEIFDDQFSVERPDGSNFTLKIRSTKLEDSAMYFCASRRDYEQYFGPGTRLTVT.